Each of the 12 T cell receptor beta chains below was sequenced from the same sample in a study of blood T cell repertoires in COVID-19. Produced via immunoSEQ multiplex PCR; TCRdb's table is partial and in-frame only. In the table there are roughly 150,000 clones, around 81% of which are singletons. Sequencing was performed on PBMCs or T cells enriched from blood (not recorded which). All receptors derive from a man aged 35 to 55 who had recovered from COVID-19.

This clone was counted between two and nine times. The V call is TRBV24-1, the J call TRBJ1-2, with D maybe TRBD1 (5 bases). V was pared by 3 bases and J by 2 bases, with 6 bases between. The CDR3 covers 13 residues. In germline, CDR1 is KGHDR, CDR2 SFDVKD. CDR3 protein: CATSDRQNYGYTF. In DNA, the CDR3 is TGTGCCACCAGTGATAGACAGAACTATGGCTACACCTTC.

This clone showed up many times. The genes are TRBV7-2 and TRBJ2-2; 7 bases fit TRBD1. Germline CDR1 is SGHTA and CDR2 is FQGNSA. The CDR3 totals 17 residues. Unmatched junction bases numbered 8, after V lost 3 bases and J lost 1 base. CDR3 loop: CASSLLGGAGNTGELFF. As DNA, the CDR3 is TGTGCCAGCAGCTTGTTAGGGGGCGCGGGGAACACCGGGGAGCTGTTTTTT.

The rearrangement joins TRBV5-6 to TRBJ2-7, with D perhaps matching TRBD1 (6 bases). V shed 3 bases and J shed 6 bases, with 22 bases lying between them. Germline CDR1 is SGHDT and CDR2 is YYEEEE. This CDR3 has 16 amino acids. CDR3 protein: CASSSTGSRGRSEQYV. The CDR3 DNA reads TGTGCCAGCAGCTCTACAGGGTCCCGTGGTCGGTCCGAGCAGTACGTC.

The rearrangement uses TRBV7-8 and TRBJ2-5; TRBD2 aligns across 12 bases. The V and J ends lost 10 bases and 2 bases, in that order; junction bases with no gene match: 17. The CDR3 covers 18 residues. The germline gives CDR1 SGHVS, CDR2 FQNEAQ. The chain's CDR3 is CATSPATTSGGKQETQYF. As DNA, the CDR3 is TGTGCCACCTCTCCGGCAACGACTAGCGGGGGAAAACAAGAGACCCAGTACTTC.

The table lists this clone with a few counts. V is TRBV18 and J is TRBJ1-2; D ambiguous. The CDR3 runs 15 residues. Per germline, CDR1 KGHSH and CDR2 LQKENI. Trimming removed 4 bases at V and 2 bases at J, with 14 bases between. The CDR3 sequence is CASSQSEGSNYGYTF. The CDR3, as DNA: TGTGCCAGCTCACAATCGGAGGGCAGCAACTATGGCTACACCTTC.

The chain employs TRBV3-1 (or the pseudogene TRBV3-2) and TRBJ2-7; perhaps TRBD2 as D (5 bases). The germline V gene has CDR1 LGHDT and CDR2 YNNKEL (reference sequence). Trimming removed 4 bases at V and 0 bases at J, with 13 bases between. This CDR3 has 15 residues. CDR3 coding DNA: TGTGCCAGCAGCCGTTCTCAGGACTCCTCCTACGAGCAGTACTTC. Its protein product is CASSRSQDSSYEQYF.

CDR3 nucleotides: TGCGCCAGCAGCTTGCTGGCTAGCGGCACAGATACGCAGTATTTT. Its translation is CASSLLASGTDTQYF. The chain employs TRBV5-1 and TRBJ2-3; D perhaps matches TRBD2 (6 bases). The CDR3 spans 15 residues. V was trimmed by 1 base and J by 1 base, leaving 10 bases between them. Germline V lookup: CDR1 SGHRS, CDR2 YFSETQ.

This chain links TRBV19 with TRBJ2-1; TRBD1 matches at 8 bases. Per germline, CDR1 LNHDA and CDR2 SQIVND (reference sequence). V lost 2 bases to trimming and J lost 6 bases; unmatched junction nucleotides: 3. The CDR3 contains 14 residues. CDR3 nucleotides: TGTGCCAGTAGTATACAGGGGGCCGCCAATGAGCAGTTCTTC. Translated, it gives CASSIQGAANEQFF.

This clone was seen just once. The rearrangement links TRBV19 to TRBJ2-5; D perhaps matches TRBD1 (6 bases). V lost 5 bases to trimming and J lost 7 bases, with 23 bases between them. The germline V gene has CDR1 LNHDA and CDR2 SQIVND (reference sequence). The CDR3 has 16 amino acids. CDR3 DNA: TGTGCCAGTAGTGGTACAGGGTTTTATTCGGGGAGGACCCAGTACTTC. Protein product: CASSGTGFYSGRTQYF.

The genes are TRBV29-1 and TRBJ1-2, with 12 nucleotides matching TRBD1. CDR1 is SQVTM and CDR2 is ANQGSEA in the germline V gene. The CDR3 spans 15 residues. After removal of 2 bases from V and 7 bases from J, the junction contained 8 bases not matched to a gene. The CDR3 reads CSVEFMGQGASGYTF. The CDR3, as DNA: TGCAGCGTTGAATTCATGGGACAGGGGGCGTCTGGCTACACCTTC.

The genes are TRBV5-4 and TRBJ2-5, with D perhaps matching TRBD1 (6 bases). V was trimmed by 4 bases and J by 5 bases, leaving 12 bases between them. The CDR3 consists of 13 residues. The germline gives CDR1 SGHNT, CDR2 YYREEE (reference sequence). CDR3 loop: CASSGGHRETQYF. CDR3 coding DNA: TGTGCCAGCAGCGGGGGACATCGGGAGACCCAGTACTTC.

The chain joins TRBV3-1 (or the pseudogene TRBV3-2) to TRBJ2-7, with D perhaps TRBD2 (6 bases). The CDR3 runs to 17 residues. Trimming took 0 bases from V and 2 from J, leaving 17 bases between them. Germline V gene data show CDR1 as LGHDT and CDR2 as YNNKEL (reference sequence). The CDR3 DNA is TGTGCCAGCAGCCAAGATAGTCGGGGGAGGCTCACCTACGAGCAGTACTTC. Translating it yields CASSQDSRGRLTYEQYF.